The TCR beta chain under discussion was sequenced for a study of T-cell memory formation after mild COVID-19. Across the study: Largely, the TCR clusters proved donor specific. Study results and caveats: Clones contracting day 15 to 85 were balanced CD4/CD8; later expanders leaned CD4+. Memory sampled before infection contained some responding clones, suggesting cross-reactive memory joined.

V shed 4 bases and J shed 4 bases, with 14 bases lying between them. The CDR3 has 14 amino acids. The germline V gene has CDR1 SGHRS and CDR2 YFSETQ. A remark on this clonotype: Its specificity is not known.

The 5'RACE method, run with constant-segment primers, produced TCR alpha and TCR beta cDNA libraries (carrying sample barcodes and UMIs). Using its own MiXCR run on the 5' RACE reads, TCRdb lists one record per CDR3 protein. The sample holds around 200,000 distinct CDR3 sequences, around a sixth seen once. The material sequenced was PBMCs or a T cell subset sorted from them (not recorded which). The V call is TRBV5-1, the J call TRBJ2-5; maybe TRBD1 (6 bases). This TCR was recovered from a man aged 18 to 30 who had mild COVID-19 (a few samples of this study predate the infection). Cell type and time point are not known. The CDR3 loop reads CASSPQGSGETQYF. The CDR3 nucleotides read TGCGCCAGCAGCCCACAGGGATCGGGAGAGACCCAGTACTTC.